The rows below give T cell receptor beta chains drawn from one sample of a study of shared clonotypes between healthy human individuals. The data were produced by immunoSEQ multiplex PCR, yet TCRdb's version contains in-frame clones alone and is incomplete. The sample yields millions of clones, about 95% seen once. Sequenced material: naive CD4+ T cells sorted from blood. Receptors were obtained from a man in his late teens or twenties in good health. The CDR3 runs from the conserved cysteine through the conserved F or W. The order of the fields is clone size, V gene, D gene, J gene, CDR3 protein, CDR3 DNA. D genes are given only for firm matches. Rows give clone size only sometimes, using once, few, many, or a class for an expanded clone.

size: NA
V: TRBV7-2
D: NA
J: TRBJ1-3
CDR3: CASSLWGAGNTIYF
DNA: TGTGCCAGCAGCTTATGGGGGGCTGGAAACACCATATATTTT

size: NA
V: TRBV27
D: NA
J: TRBJ1-1
CDR3: CASMGGPRTEAFF
DNA: TGTGCCAGCATGGGGGGTCCGAGGACTGAAGCTTTCTTT

size: NA
V: TRBV2
D: NA
J: TRBJ1-2
CDR3: CASSADVEGRYGYTF
DNA: TGTGCCAGCAGCGCCGACGTGGAGGGTCGCTATGGCTACACCTTC

size: NA
V: TRBV11-3
D: TRBD1
J: TRBJ2-1
CDR3: CASSLGGQGKGEQFF
DNA: TGTGCCAGCAGCTTAGGGGGACAGGGGAAAGGTGAGCAGTTCTTC

size: NA
V: TRBV10-3
D: TRBD2
J: TRBJ2-5
CDR3: CAIAERERETQYF
DNA: TGTGCCATCGCCGAGCGGGAGCGGGAGACCCAGTACTTC

size: NA
V: TRBV7-9
D: NA
J: TRBJ2-2
CDR3: CASSLDLNTGELFF
DNA: TGTGCCAGCAGCTTAGACCTGAACACCGGGGAGCTGTTTTTT

size: NA
V: TRBV15
D: TRBD2
J: TRBJ2-2
CDR3: CATSRGSGVTGELFF
DNA: TGTGCCACCAGCCGGGGGAGCGGGGTAACCGGGGAGCTGTTTTTT

size: NA
V: TRBV2
D: TRBD1
J: TRBJ2-7
CDR3: CASREPGTGLEQYF
DNA: TGTGCCAGCAGGGAGCCCGGGACAGGGCTCGAGCAGTACTTC

size: NA
V: TRBV10-3
D: NA
J: TRBJ2-1
CDR3: CAIRSGDYNEQFF
DNA: TGTGCCATCAGGAGCGGAGACTACAATGAGCAGTTCTTC

size: few
V: TRBV11-2
D: TRBD1
J: TRBJ1-6
CDR3: CASSADRGLNSPLHF
DNA: TGTGCCAGCAGCGCGGACAGGGGATTAAATTCACCCCTCCACTTT

size: NA
V: TRBV10-2
D: NA
J: TRBJ2-3
CDR3: CASRSPDTQYF
DNA: TGCGCCAGCAGGAGCCCAGATACGCAGTATTTT

size: NA
V: TRBV5-1
D: TRBD2
J: TRBJ2-1
CDR3: CASSLLWTSGPSYNEQFF
DNA: TGCGCCAGCAGCTTGCTTTGGACTAGCGGACCCTCCTACAATGAGCAGTTCTTC

size: NA
V: TRBV7-9
D: NA
J: TRBJ2-3
CDR3: CASSLNSGSTDTQYF
DNA: TGTGCCAGCAGCCTCAACAGCGGTAGCACAGATACGCAGTATTTT

size: NA
V: TRBV6-1
D: NA
J: TRBJ2-3
CDR3: CASSEGNSGGPGTQYF
DNA: TGTGCCAGCAGTGAAGGCAATAGCGGTGGACCCGGTACGCAGTATTTT

size: NA
V: TRBV5-1
D: NA
J: TRBJ2-2
CDR3: CASSLFRDTGELFF
DNA: TGCGCCAGCAGCTTGTTCAGGGACACCGGGGAGCTGTTTTTT